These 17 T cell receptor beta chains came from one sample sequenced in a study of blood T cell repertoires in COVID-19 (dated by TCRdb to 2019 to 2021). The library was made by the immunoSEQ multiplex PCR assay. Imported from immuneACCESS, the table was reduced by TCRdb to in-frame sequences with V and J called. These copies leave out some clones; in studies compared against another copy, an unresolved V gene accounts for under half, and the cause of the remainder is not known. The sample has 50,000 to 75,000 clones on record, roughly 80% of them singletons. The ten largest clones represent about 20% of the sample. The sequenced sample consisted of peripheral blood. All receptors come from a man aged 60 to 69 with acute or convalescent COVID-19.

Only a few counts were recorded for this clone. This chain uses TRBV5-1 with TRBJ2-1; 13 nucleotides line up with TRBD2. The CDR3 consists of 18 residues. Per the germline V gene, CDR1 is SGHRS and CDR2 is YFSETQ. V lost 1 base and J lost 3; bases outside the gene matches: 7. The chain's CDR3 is CASSLTSGRAHGYNEQFF. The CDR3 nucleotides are TGCGCCAGCAGCTTGACTAGCGGGAGGGCCCATGGCTACAATGAGCAGTTCTTC.

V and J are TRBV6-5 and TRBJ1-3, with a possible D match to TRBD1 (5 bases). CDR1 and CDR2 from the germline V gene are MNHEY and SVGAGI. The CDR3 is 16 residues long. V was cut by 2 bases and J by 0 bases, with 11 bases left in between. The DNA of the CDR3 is TGTGCCAGCAGTTACGCCGCCAGGGCCTCTGGAAACACCATATATTTT. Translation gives CASSYAARASGNTIYF.

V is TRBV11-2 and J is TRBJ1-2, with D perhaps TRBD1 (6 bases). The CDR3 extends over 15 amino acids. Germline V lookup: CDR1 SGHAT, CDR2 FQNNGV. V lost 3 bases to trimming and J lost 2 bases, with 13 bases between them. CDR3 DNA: TGTGCCAGCAGCTTCACACAGGGATGGAACTATGGCTACACCTTC. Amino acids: CASSFTQGWNYGYTF.

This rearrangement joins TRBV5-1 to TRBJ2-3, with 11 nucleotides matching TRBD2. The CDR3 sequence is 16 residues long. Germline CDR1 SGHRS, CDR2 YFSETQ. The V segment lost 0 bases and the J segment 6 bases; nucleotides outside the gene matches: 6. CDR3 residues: CASSLELAGVADTQYF. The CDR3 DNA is TGCGCCAGCAGCTTGGAACTAGCGGGAGTTGCCGATACGCAGTATTTT.

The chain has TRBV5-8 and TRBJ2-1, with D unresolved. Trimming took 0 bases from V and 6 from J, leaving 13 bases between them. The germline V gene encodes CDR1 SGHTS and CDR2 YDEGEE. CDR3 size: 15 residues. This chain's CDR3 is CASSLGISVINEQFF. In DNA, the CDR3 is TGTGCCAGCAGCTTGGGTATATCGGTCATCAATGAGCAGTTCTTC.

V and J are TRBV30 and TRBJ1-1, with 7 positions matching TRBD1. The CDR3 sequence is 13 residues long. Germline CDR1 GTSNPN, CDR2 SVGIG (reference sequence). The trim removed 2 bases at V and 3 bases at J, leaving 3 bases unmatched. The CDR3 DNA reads TGTGCCTGGAGTCCGGGACAGCACACTGAAGCTTTCTTT. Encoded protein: CAWSPGQHTEAFF.

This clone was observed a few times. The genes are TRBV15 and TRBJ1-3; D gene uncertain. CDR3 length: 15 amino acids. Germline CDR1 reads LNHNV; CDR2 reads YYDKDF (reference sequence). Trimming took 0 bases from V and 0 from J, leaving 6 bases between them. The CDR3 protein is CATSRDQASGNTIYF. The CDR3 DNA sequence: TGTGCCACCAGCAGAGATCAAGCCTCTGGAAACACCATATATTTT. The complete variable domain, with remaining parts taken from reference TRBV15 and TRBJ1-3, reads DAMVIQNPRYQVTQFGKPVTLSCSQTLNHNVMYWYQQKSSQAPKLLFHYYDKDFNNEADTPDNFQSRRPNTSFCFLDIRSPGLGDTAMYLCATSRDQASGNTIYFGEGSWLTVV.

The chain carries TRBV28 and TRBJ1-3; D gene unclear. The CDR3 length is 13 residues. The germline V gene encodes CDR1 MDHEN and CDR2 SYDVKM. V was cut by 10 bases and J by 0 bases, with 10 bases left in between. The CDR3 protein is CATTGDSGNTIYF. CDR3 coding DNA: TGTGCCACGACGGGAGACTCTGGAAACACCATATATTTT.

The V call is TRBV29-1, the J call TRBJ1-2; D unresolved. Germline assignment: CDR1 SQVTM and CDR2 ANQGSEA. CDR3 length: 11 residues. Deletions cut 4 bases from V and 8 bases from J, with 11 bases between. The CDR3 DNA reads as TGCAGCGTTGTAGTTACGGGGGGCTACACCTTC. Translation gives CSVVVTGGYTF.

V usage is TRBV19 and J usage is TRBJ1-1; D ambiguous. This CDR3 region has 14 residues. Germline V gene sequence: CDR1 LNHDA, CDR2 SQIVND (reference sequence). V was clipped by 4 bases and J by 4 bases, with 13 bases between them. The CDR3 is CASSTRGIGTEAFF. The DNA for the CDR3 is TGTGCCAGTAGTACCCGGGGTATAGGCACTGAAGCTTTCTTT.

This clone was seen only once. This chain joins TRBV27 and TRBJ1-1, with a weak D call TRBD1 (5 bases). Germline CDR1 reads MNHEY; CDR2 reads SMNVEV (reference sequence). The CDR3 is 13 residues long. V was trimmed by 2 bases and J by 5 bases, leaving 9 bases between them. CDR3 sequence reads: CASSLRRGTEAFF. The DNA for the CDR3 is TGTGCCAGCAGTTTAAGGAGGGGAACTGAAGCTTTCTTT.

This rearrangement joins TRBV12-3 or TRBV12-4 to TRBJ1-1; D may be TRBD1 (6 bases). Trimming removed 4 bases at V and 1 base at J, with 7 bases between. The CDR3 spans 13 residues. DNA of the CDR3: TGTGCCAGCAGTTCACAGGGGAACACTGAAGCTTTCTTT. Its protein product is CASSSQGNTEAFF.

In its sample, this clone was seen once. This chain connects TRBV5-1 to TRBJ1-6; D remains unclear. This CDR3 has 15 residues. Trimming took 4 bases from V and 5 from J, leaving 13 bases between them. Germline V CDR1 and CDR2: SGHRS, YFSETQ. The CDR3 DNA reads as TGCGCCAGCAGCGGGCGGGCAGGAAATAATTCACCCCTCCACTTT. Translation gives CASSGRAGNNSPLHF.

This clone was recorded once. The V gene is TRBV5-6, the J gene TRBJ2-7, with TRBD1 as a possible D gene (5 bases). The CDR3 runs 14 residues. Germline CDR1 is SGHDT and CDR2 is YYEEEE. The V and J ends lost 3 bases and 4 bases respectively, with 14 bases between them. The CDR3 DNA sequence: TGTGCCAGCAGCTACGGACGGACAAGTTACGAGCAGTACTTC. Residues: CASSYGRTSYEQYF.

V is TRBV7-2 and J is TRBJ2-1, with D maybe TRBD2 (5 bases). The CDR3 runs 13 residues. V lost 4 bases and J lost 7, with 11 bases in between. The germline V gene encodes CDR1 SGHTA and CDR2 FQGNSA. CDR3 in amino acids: CASSSGLGNEQFF. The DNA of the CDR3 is TGTGCCAGCAGCTCCGGACTGGGTAATGAGCAGTTCTTC. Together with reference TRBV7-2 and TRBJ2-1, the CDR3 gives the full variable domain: GAGVSQSPSNKVTEKGKDVELRCDPISGHTALYWYRQSLGQGLEFLIYFQGNSAPDKSGLPSDRFSAERTGGSVSTLTIQRTQQEDSAVYLCASSSGLGNEQFFGPGTRLTVL.

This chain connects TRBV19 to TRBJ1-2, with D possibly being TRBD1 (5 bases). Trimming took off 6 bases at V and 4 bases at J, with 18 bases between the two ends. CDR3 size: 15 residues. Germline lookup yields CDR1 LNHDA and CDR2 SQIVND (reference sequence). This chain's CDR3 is CASSLLGREGYGYTF. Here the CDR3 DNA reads TGTGCCAGTAGCCTTTTGGGCAGGGAAGGCTATGGCTACACCTTC.

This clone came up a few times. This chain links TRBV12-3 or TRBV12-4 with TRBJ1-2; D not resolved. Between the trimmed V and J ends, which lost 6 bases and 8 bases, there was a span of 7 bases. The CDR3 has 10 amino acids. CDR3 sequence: CASSRGGYTF. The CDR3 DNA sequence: TGTGCCAGCAGCAGAGGAGGCTACACCTTC.